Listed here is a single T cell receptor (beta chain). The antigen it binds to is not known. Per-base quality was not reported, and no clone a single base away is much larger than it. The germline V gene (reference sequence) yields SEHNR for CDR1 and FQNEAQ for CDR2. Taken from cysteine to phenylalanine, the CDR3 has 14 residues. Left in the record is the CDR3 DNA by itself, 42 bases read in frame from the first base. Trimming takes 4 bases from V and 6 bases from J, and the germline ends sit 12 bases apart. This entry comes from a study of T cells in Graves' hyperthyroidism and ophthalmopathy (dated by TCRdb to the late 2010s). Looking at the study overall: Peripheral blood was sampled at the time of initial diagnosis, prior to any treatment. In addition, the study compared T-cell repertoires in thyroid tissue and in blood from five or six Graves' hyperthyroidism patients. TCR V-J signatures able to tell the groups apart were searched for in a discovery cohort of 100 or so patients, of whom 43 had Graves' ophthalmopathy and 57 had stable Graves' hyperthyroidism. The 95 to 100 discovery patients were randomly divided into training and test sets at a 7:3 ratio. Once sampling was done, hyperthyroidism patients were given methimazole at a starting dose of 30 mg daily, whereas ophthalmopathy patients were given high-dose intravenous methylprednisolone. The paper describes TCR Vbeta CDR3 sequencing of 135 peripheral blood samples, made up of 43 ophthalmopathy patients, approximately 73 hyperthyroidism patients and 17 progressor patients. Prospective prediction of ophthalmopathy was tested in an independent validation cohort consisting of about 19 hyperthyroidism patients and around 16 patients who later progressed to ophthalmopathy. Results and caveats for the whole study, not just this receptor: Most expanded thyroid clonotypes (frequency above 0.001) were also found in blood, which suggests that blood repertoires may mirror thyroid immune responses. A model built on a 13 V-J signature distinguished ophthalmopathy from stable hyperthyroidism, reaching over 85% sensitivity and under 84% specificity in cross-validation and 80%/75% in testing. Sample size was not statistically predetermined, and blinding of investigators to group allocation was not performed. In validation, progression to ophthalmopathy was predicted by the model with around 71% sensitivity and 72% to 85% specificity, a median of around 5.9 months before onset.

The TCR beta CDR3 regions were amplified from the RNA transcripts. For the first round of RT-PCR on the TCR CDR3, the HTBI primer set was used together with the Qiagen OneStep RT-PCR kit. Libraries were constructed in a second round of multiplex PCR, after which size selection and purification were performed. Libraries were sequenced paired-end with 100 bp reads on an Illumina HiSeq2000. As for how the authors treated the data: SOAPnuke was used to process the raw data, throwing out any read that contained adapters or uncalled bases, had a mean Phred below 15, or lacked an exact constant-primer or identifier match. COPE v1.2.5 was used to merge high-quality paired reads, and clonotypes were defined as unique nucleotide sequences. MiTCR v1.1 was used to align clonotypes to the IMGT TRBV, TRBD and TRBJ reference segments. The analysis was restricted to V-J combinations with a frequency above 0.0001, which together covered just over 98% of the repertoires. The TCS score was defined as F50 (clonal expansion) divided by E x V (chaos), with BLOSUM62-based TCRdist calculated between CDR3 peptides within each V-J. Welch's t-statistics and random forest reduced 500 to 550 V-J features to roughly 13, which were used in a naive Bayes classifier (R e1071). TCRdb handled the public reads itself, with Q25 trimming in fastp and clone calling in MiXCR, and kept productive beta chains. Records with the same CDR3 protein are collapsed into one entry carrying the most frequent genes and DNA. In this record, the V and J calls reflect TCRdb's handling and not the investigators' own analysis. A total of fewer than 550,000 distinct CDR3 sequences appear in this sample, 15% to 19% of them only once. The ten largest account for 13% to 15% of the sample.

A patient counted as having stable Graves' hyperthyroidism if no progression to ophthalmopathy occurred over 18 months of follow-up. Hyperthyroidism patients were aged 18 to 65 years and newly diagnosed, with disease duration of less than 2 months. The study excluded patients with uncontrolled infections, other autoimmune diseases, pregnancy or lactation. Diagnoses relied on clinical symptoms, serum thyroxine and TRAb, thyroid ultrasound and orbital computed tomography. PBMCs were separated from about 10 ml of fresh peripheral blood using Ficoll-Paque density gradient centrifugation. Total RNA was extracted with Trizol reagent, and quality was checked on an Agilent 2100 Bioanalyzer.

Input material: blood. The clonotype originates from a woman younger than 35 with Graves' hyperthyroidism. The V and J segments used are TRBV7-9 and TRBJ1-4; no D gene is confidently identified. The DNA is TGTGCCAGCAGCTCACGGGGTTTGGATGAAAAACTGTTTTTT. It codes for CASSSRGLDEKLFF. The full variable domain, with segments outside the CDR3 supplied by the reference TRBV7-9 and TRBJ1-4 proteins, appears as DTGVSQNPRHKITKRGQNVTFRCDPISEHNRLYWYRQTLGQGPEFLTYFQNEAQLEKSRLLSDRFSAERPKGSFSTLEIQRTEQGDSAMYLCASSSRGLDEKLFFGSGTQLSVL.